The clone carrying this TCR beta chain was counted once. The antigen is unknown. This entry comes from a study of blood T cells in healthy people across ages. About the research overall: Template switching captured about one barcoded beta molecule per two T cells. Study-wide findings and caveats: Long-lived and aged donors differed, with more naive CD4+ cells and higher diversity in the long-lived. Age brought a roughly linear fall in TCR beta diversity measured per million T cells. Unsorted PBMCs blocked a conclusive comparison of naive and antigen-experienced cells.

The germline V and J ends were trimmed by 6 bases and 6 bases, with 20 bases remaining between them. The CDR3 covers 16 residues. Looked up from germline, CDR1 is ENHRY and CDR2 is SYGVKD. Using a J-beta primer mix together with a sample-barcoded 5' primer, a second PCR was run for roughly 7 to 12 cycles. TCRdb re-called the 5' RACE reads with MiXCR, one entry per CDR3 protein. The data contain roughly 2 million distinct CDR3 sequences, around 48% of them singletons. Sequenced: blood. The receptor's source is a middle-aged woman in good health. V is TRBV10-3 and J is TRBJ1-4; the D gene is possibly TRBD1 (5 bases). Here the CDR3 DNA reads TGTGCCATCAGCGAGGGACTTTCGGGACTTGATGAAAAACTGTTTTTT. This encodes CAISEGLSGLDEKLFF.